This T cell receptor beta chain originates from a study of shared clonotypes between healthy human individuals. General study results and limits: Sharing across several donors was seen in around 5.1% of naive CD4 clonotypes. A generally larger estimated richness was seen in naive subsets than in memory subsets.

About this clone itself: Its target is not known.

Per germline, CDR1 MRHNA and CDR2 SNTAGT. The V end lost 0 bases, the J end lost 6 bases, and 5 bases lay between the germline ends. CDR3 length: 13 amino acids. Replicate PCRs run on sorted subsets employed approximately 200 ng DNA, 25,000 to 35,000 T cell genomes. Here immunoSEQ multiplex PCR was the method, and the copy in TCRdb shows in-frame clones only, minus some. This table has hundreds of thousands of clones, about 74% appearing once. The TCR comes from a woman aged 25-40 years in good health. The V call is TRBV6-4, the J call TRBJ2-2; D ambiguous. Sample: memory CD4+ T cells sorted from blood. Specified subset: CD45RA-negative fraction. CDR3 in amino acids: CASSDSNSGELFF. Written as DNA, the CDR3 is TGTGCCAGCAGTGACTCGAATTCCGGGGAGCTGTTTTTT.